These 11 T cell receptor beta chains were sequenced from one sample in a study of T cell repertoires in cytomegalovirus infection. These receptors lack a known antigen. TCRdb fed the reads into MiXCR, producing one record per CDR3 protein. The sample lists about 890,000 distinct CDR3 sequences, 30% to 40% occurring once. The sequencing used cultured CD8+ T cells from PBMCs, collected from culture after CMV antigen stimulation. These receptor sequences come from a human donor in good health (CMV status not recorded). Some clones in this sample may be carry-over from other donors' samples.

This clonotype was recorded only once. The chain couples TRBV7-2 to TRBJ2-5; 7 bases agree with TRBD1. V gave up 2 bases and J gave up 2 bases; unmatched junction bases: 17. This CDR3 spans 19 amino acids. Looked up from germline, CDR1 is SGHTA and CDR2 is FQGNSA. CDR3 region: CASSLPRASRGIDQETQYF. The CDR3 DNA follows: TGTGCCAGCAGCTTACCCCGGGCTAGCAGGGGGATAGATCAAGAGACCCAGTACTTC.

The chain combines TRBV28 with TRBJ2-7; TRBD1 matches at 9 bases. Trimming at V came to 5 bases and at J to 3 bases, leaving 17 bases not matched to a gene. CDR3 length equals 18 residues. CDR1 MDHEN and CDR2 SYDVKM come from the germline V gene. CDR3 region: CASSPISNTRDRVYEQYV. CDR3 coding DNA: TGTGCCAGCAGTCCCATCTCCAATACCCGGGACAGGGTCTACGAGCAGTACGTC.

This clonotype was observed a few times. This chain joins TRBV7-9 and TRBJ1-2, with 9 bases aligning to TRBD1. After removal of 2 bases from V and 5 bases from J, the junction contained 6 bases not matched to a gene. CDR3 size: 15 residues. Germline V lookup: CDR1 SEHNR, CDR2 FQNEAQ (reference sequence). The CDR3 here is CASSLNRDREYGYTF. The CDR3 DNA reads as TGTGCCAGCAGCTTAAACCGGGACAGGGAATATGGCTACACCTTC.

V and J are TRBV6-2 or TRBV6-3 and TRBJ1-5, with D possibly being TRBD1 (5 bases). The CDR3 has 18 residues. Germline lookup yields CDR1 MNHEY and CDR2 SVGEGT. V lost 0 bases and J 2 bases, leaving 17 bases between the germline ends. CDR3 region: CASSYSPGMVFGNQPQHF. CDR3 coding DNA: TGTGCCAGCAGTTACTCACCAGGGATGGTTTTTGGCAATCAGCCCCAGCATTTT.

The rearrangement links TRBV27 to TRBJ1-1; 10 bases map to TRBD1. V trimming: 3 bases; J trimming: 6 bases; junction bases outside the gene matches: 10. This CDR3 region has 16 residues. CDR1 and CDR2 (germline): MNHEY, SMNVEV (reference sequence). The CDR3 sequence is CASSFGQGGWEAEAFF. CDR3 coding DNA: TGTGCCAGCAGTTTCGGACAGGGGGGGTGGGAGGCTGAAGCTTTCTTT.

The chain has TRBV3-1 and TRBJ2-5; 7 nucleotides line up with TRBD1. This CDR3 region has 14 residues. CDR1 and CDR2 (germline): LGHDT, YNNKEL (reference sequence). V trimming: 5 bases; J trimming: 5 bases; junction bases outside the gene matches: 8. In nucleotides, the CDR3 is TGTGCCAGCAGCACGACAGGGTTGGAGGAGACCCAGTACTTC. It translates to CASSTTGLEETQYF.

V gene TRBV6-1 combines with J gene TRBJ2-1, with TRBD2 as a possible D gene (6 bases). V dropped 6 bases and J dropped 10 bases, with 10 bases sitting between them. The germline V gene has CDR1 MNHNS and CDR2 SASEGT. The CDR3 extends over 11 amino acids. The CDR3 region has the DNA TGTGCCAGCAGGGCGGGACCGGAGCAGTTCTTC. Translating gives CASRAGPEQFF.

The J gene is TRBJ2-7, the V gene TRBV7-6, with D perhaps matching TRBD1 or TRBD2 (5 bases each). Trimming pared 5 bases from V and 3 bases from J, leaving 20 bases between. CDR1 and CDR2 from the germline V gene are SGHVS and FNYEAQ. The length of the CDR3 is 16 residues. CDR3 sequence: CASSPPGRGPNYEQYF. The CDR3 DNA is TGTGCCAGCAGCCCCCCAGGTAGGGGACCGAACTACGAGCAGTACTTC.

The V gene is TRBV7-9, the J gene TRBJ1-2; D might be TRBD1 (5 bases). Germline V gives CDR1 SEHNR, CDR2 FQNEAQ (reference sequence). The CDR3 sequence is 16 residues long. Trimming shortened V by 5 bases and J by 4 bases, and 20 bases separated the two germline ends. CDR3 nucleotides: TGTGCCAGCAGCAACGTGGGAAGGGGCGGTGGCTATGGCTACACCTTC. Encoded protein: CASSNVGRGGGYGYTF.

The chain recombines TRBV5-6 with TRBJ2-7; no clear D gene. CDR3 length: 13 residues. V lost 0 bases, J lost 3 bases, and 7 bases lay in between. Germline V gene data show CDR1 as SGHDT and CDR2 as YYEEEE. The CDR3 loop is CASSLGANYEQYV. The CDR3 bases are TGTGCCAGCAGCTTGGGTGCGAACTACGAGCAGTACGTC.

The CDR3 DNA follows: TGTGCCAGCAGCCATCCCGGACGGGTCTCTGGGGCCAACGTCCTGACTTTC. Translated: CASSHPGRVSGANVLTF. V and J are TRBV3-1 and TRBJ2-6; D is ambiguous. V lost 3 bases and J 0 bases, leaving 12 bases between the germline ends. The CDR3 extends over 17 amino acids. Germline CDR1 reads LGHDT; CDR2 reads YNNKEL (reference sequence).